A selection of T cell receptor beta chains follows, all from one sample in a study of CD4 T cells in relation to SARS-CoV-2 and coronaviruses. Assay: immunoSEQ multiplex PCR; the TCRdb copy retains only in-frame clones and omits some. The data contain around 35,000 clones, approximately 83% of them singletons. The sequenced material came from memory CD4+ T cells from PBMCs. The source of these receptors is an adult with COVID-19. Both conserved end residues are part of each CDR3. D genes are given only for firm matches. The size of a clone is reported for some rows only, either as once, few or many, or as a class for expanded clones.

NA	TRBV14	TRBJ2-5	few	CASSQLETQYF	TGTGCCAGCAGCCAGTTAGAGACCCAGTACTTC
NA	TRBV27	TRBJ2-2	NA	CASSTGTDTGELFF	TGTGCCAGCAGTACAGGGACGGACACCGGGGAGCTGTTTTTT
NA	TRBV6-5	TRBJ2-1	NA	CASSYYTEQFF	TGTGCCAGCAGTTACTACACTGAGCAGTTCTTC
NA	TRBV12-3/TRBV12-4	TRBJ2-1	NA	CASSFRERLFF	TGTGCCAGCAGTTTTAGGGAGAGGCTGTTCTTC
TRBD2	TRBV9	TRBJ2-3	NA	CASSPRGSTDTQYF	TGTGCCAGCAGCCCGCGGGGGAGCACAGATACGCAGTATTTT
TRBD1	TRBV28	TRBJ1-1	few	CASRETSGGGTEAFF	TGTGCCAGCAGGGAAACCTCAGGGGGGGGCACTGAAGCTTTCTTT
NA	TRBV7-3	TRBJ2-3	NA	CASSLGVSSTDTQYF	TGTGCCAGCAGCTTAGGCGTCTCGTCGACAGATACGCAGTATTTT
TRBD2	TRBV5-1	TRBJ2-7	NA	CASSLSGRSYEQYF	TGCGCCAGCAGCCTTAGCGGGAGATCCTACGAGCAGTACTTC
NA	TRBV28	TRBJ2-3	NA	CASSGRGLGTDTQYF	TGTGCCAGCAGTGGCAGGGGCCTTGGCACAGATACGCAGTATTTT
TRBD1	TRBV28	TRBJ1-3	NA	CASTVGPNRGLSGNTIYF	TGTGCCAGCACCGTGGGGCCTAACAGGGGGCTATCTGGAAACACCATATATTTT
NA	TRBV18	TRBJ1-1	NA	CASSPQEEAFF	TGTGCCAGCTCACCACAGGAAGAAGCTTTCTTT
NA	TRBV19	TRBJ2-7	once	CASSPGRFGEQYF	TGTGCCAGTAGTCCCGGACGGTTTGGGGAGCAGTACTTC
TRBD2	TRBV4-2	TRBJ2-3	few	CASSQGLAGGPSTDTQYF	TGTGCCAGCAGCCAAGGACTAGCGGGAGGGCCTAGCACAGATACGCAGTATTTT
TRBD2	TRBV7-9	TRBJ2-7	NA	CASSSSPLAGGREQYF	TGTGCCAGCAGCTCTAGTCCCCTAGCGGGAGGTAGAGAGCAGTACTTC
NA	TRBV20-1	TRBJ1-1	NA	CSASRATEAFF	TGCAGTGCTAGCCGGGCCACTGAAGCTTTCTTT
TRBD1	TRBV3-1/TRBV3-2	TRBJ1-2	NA	CASSPGQGGTYGYTF	TGTGCCAGCAGCCCGGGACAGGGAGGCACCTATGGCTACACCTTC
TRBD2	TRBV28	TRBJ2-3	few	CASSTRSPTSGRGADTQYF	TGTGCCAGCAGTACCAGGTCCCCCACTAGCGGGAGGGGGGCAGATACGCAGTATTTT
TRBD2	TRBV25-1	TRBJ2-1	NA	CASSEYSGSSYNEQFF	TGTGCCAGCAGTGAATACAGCGGGAGCTCCTACAATGAGCAGTTCTTC
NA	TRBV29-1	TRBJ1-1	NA	CSIFRDKNTEAFF	TGCAGCATTTTCCGGGACAAGAACACTGAAGCTTTCTTT
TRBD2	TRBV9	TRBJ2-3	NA	CASSGRGLAGGDTQYF	TGTGCCAGCAGCGGTAGGGGACTAGCGGGAGGAGATACGCAGTATTTT
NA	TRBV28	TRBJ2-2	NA	CAVERDTGELFF	TGTGCCGTGGAGCGGGACACCGGGGAGCTGTTTTTT
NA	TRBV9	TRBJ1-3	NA	CASSVSTEGNTIYF	TGTGCCAGCAGCGTATCGACTGAGGGAAACACCATATATTTT
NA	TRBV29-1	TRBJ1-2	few	CSADGYTF	TGCAGCGCAGATGGCTACACCTTC
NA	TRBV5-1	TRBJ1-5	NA	CASSLGLNQPQHF	TGCGCCAGCAGCTTGGGTCTTAATCAGCCCCAGCATTTT
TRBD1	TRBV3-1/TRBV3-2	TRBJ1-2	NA	CASSPRDRANYGYTF	TGTGCCAGCAGCCCCCGGGACAGAGCGAACTATGGCTACACCTTC
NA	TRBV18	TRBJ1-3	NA	CASSPQRPGASGNTIYF	TGTGCCAGCTCACCACAACGCCCAGGGGCCTCTGGAAACACCATATATTTT
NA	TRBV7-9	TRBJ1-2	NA	CASSLAVNYGYTF	TGTGCCAGCAGCCTGGCGGTTAACTATGGCTACACCTTC
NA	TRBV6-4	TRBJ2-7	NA	CASSVDASSYEQYF	TGTGCCAGCAGTGTGGACGCCAGCTCCTACGAGCAGTACTTC
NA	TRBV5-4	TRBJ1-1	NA	CASSYRPNTEAFF	TGTGCCAGCAGCTACAGGCCGAACACTGAAGCTTTCTTT
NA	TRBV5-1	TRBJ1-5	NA	CASSQPDSGHQPQHF	TGCGCCAGCAGCCAACCGGACAGTGGTCATCAGCCCCAGCATTTT
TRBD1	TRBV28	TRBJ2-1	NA	CASSPPDRGNEQFF	TGTGCCAGCAGTCCCCCGGACAGGGGAAATGAGCAGTTCTTC
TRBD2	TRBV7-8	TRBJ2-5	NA	CASSLARDYMSGTQYF	TGTGCCAGCAGCTTAGCGCGGGACTATATGTCGGGGACCCAGTACTTC
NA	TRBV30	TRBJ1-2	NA	CAWRYNYGYTF	TGTGCCTGGCGATATAACTATGGCTACACCTTC
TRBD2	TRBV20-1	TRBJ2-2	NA	CSASLAGMAGELFF	TGCAGTGCTAGTCTAGCGGGAATGGCCGGGGAGCTGTTTTTT
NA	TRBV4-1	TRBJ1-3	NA	CASSQGKGNTIYF	TGCGCCAGCAGCCAAGGGAAGGGAAACACCATATATTTT
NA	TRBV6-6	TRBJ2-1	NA	CASNRINNEQFF	TGTGCCAGCAACAGAATCAACAATGAGCAGTTCTTC
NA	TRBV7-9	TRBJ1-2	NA	CASSNGANYGYTF	TGTGCCAGCTCTAATGGGGCTAACTATGGCTACACCTTC
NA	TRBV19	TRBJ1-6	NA	CASSLSKTGRNSPLHF	TGTGCCAGTAGTTTGAGTAAGACGGGGAGAAATTCACCCCTCCACTTT
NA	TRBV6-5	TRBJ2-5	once	CASSSGTAETQYF	TGTGCCAGCTCCTCGGGGACGGCTGAGACCCAGTACTTC
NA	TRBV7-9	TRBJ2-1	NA	CASSLNDEQFF	TGTGCCAGCAGCTTGAATGATGAGCAGTTCTTC
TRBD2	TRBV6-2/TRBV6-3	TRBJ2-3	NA	CASSWTAGLAGGRADTQYF	TGTGCCAGCAGTTGGACAGCCGGACTAGCGGGAGGTCGGGCCGATACGCAGTATTTT
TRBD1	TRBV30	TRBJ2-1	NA	CAVRQGRNNEQFF	TGTGCCGTACGACAGGGAAGGAACAATGAGCAGTTCTTC
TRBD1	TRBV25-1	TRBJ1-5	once	CASSGGEGAGQPQHF	TGTGCCAGCAGTGGAGGGGAGGGGGCCGGGCAGCCCCAGCATTTT
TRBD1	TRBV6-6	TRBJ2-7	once	CASSYSSGQRSDEQYF	TGTGCCAGCAGTTACTCTTCGGGACAGCGGTCGGACGAGCAGTACTTC
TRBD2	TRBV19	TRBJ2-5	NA	CASSMASGSSGETQYF	TGTGCCAGTAGTATGGCTAGCGGGAGTAGTGGAGAGACCCAGTACTTC
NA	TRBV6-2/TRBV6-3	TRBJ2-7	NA	CASSWNTDGNAYEQYF	TGTGCCAGCAGTTGGAACACGGACGGAAACGCCTACGAGCAGTACTTC
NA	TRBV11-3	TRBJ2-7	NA	CASSHGEGGDYEQYF	TGTGCCAGCAGCCACGGGGAGGGGGGTGACTACGAGCAGTACTTC
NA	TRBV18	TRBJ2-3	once	CASSPQEAFSTDTQYF	TGTGCCAGCTCACCCCAGGAGGCGTTTTCCACAGATACGCAGTATTTT
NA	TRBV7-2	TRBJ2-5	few	CASSLSPTRAWYF	TGTGCCAGCAGCTTATCCCCTACTAGGGCCTGGTACTTC
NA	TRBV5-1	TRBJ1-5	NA	CASSFGLNQPQHF	TGCGCCAGCAGCTTCGGTCTGAATCAGCCCCAGCATTTT
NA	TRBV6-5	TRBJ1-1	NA	CASSQRWSEAFF	TGTGCCAGCAGTCAGCGCTGGAGTGAAGCTTTCTTT
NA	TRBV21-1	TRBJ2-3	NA	CASSNPTGRRTDTQYF	TGTGCCAGCAGCAACCCGACGGGGCGAAGGACAGATACGCAGTATTTT
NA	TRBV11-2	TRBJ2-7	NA	CASSFGVGLAYEQYF	TGTGCCAGCAGCTTCGGGGTCGGACTCGCCTACGAGCAGTACTTC
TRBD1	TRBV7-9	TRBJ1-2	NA	CASSLGTGGYGYTF	TGTGCCAGCAGCTTAGGGACAGGGGGCTATGGCTACACCTTC
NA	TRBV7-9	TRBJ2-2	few	CASSLEGVGGELFF	TGTGCCAGCAGCTTAGAAGGAGTCGGCGGGGAGCTGTTTTTT
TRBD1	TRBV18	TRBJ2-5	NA	CASSPRQGAGETQYF	TGTGCCAGCTCACCGCGACAGGGGGCGGGGGAGACCCAGTACTTC
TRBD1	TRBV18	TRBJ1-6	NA	CASQTGEHSPLHF	TGTGCCAGCCAAACAGGGGAGCATTCACCCCTCCACTTT
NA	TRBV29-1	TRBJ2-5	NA	CSYSKGVSHQETQYF	TGCAGCTATTCCAAAGGGGTATCACACCAAGAGACCCAGTACTTC
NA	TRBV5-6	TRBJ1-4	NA	CASSRSPSTNEKLFF	TGTGCCAGCAGCCGCTCTCCGTCGACTAATGAAAAACTGTTTTTT